The rows below give T cell receptor beta chains drawn from one sample of a study of blood T cells in healthy people across ages. Each CDR3 protein is one row after TCRdb ran MiXCR on the 5' RACE reads. Here the sample spans under 1,100,000 distinct CDR3 sequences, about 25% being singletons. A further study also used this sample, focusing on T cells of mothers and their children.

Sequenced: blood. Receptors were obtained from a girl aged 2-9 years in good health. Each CDR3 is given with its conserved first and last residue. A D gene is named only where the DNA matches it firmly. Only some rows state a clone size, as once, few, many or a class for expanded clones.

TRBJ1-3 TRBV20-1 - - CSARAGSSGNTIYF TGCAGTGCTAGAGCGGGGAGCTCTGGAAACACCATATATTTT
TRBJ2-5 TRBV5-6 TRBD2 many CASSGGGPQETQYF TGTGCCAGCAGCGGCGGGGGACCACAAGAGACCCAGTACTTC
TRBJ1-1 TRBV5-1 - - CASSQELGWTEAFF TGCGCCAGCAGTCAAGAATTAGGATGGACTGAAGCTTTCTTT
TRBJ2-5 TRBV7-2 - - CASSSTGLNRETQYF TGTGCCAGCAGCTCGACAGGACTTAACCGGGAGACCCAGTACTTC
TRBJ2-4 TRBV9 - few CASSAGLKNIQYF TGTGCCAGCAGCGCGGGACTCAAAAACATTCAGTACTTC
TRBJ2-5 TRBV24-1 - - CATSDTASAGETQYF TGTGCCACCAGTGATACGGCCTCAGCAGGAGAGACCCAGTACTTC
TRBJ2-5 TRBV7-2 - few CASSFRPRETQYF TGTGCCAGCAGTTTTCGCCCCAGGGAGACCCAGTACTTC
TRBJ1-2 TRBV14 - - CASSPWQVGHGYTF TGTGCCAGCAGCCCGTGGCAGGTTGGCCATGGCTACACCTTC
TRBJ2-1 TRBV5-1 TRBD1 few CASSLETGGYNEQFF TGCGCCAGCAGCTTGGAGACAGGGGGCTACAATGAGCAGTTCTTC
TRBJ2-1 TRBV19 - few CASSISFNEQFF TGTGCCAGTAGTATAAGCTTCAATGAGCAGTTCTTC
TRBJ2-7 TRBV7-6 - - CASSSGDTPSYEQYF TGTGCCAGCAGCTCGGGGGACACCCCATCCTACGAGCAGTACTTC
TRBJ2-4 TRBV20-1 - few CSALKALDNIQYF TGCAGTGCTCTGAAGGCATTGGATAACATTCAGTACTTC
TRBJ1-2 TRBV12-3/TRBV12-4 - few CASVLRGDYGYTF TGTGCCAGTGTACTACGGGGTGACTATGGCTACACCTTC
TRBJ1-2 TRBV20-1 TRBD1 few CSASPGTGDYGYTF TGCAGTGCTTCCCCCGGGACAGGGGATTATGGCTACACCTTC
TRBJ2-5 TRBV29-1 - few CSATEEDSWETQYF TGCAGCGCAACCGAAGAAGACAGCTGGGAGACCCAGTACTTC
TRBJ2-3 TRBV7-3 - many CASSGTGDTQYF TGTGCCAGCAGCGGAACGGGGGATACGCAGTATTTT
TRBJ1-2 TRBV7-2 TRBD1 - CAGSLTGIAYGYTF TGTGCCGGCAGCCTGACAGGGATCGCCTATGGCTACACCTTC
TRBJ2-3 TRBV5-1 - - CASSLQALDTQYF TGCGCCAGCAGCTTGCAGGCTTTGGATACGCAGTATTTT
TRBJ2-5 TRBV7-8 - - CASSLLALKETQYF TGTGCCAGCAGCTTATTGGCCTTAAAAGAGACCCAGTACTTC
TRBJ2-1 TRBV11-2 TRBD2 few CASRQLAGSSYNEQFF TGTGCCAGCAGACAATTAGCGGGCTCCTCCTACAATGAGCAGTTCTTC
TRBJ2-7 TRBV4-3 TRBD2 few CASSQDHLAGDYEQYF TGCGCCAGCAGCCAAGATCACCTGGCGGGGGATTACGAGCAGTACTTC
TRBJ2-1 TRBV28 TRBD2 - CASSSPLGSGSYNEQFF TGTGCCAGCAGTTCTCCCTTGGGTAGCGGGAGCTACAATGAGCAGTTCTTC
TRBJ1-4 TRBV4-1 TRBD1 - CASSRPGGDEKLFF TGCGCCAGCAGCCGCCCAGGGGGGGACGAAAAACTGTTTTTT
TRBJ2-3 TRBV5-1 - - CASSLEGYSTDTQYF TGCGCCAGCAGCTTGGAAGGATATAGCACAGATACGCAGTATTTT
TRBJ2-1 TRBV28 - - CASIGSGNEQFF TGTGCCTCAATAGGAAGCGGCAATGAGCAGTTCTTC
TRBJ2-3 TRBV14 - - CASRSTGTDTQYF TGTGCCAGCAGGTCGACGGGTACGGATACGCAGTATTTT
TRBJ2-4 TRBV6-1 TRBD2 - CASSPTGGSILTIQYF TGTGCCAGCAGTCCTACGGGGGGGTCTATTTTAACCATTCAGTACTTC
TRBJ1-2 TRBV6-2/TRBV6-3 - - CASSSTSTEYGYTF TGTGCCAGCAGTTCGACCTCGACCGAATATGGCTACACCTTC
TRBJ2-1 TRBV24-1 TRBD1 - CATSDPRQGLTNEQFF TGTGCCACCAGTGATCCCCGACAGGGGCTGACGAATGAGCAGTTCTTC
TRBJ2-1 TRBV12-3/TRBV12-4 TRBD2 - CASRTSGGANEQFF TGTGCCAGCAGAACTAGCGGGGGGGCCAATGAGCAGTTCTTC
TRBJ2-1 TRBV7-9 TRBD2 few CASSLGPLAGEYNEQFF TGTGCCAGCAGCTTAGGACCCTTAGCGGGAGAGTACAATGAGCAGTTCTTC
TRBJ2-7 TRBV15 - - CATSRADEQYF TGTGCCACCAGCAGAGCTGACGAGCAGTACTTC
TRBJ2-3 TRBV12-3/TRBV12-4 - few CASSSASEKQDTQYF TGTGCCAGCAGTTCGGCTAGCGAGAAGCAAGATACGCAGTATTTT
TRBJ1-2 TRBV29-1 TRBD1 - CSAGQGRGQDYGYTF TGCAGCGCTGGACAGGGACGAGGCCAAGACTATGGCTACACCTTC
TRBJ1-1 TRBV9 - few CASSGPSTLDSFF TGTGCCAGCAGCGGCCCATCTACGCTAGACTCTTTCTTT
TRBJ2-1 TRBV7-2 TRBD2 - CASSLVGGLAVSEQFF TGTGCCAGCAGCTTAGTGGGGGGACTAGCAGTCTCTGAGCAGTTCTTC
TRBJ2-7 TRBV5-1 TRBD1 - CASSPDRGYHEQYF TGCGCCAGCAGCCCGGACAGGGGGTATCACGAGCAGTACTTC
TRBJ1-4 TRBV7-2 - - CASSLVSTGGGKLFF TGTGCCAGCAGCTTAGTGTCGACCGGGGGAGGAAAACTGTTTTTT
TRBJ2-1 TRBV5-1 - - CASRDGVFSGYEQFF TGCGCCAGCAGAGATGGCGTCTTCTCCGGATATGAGCAGTTCTTC
TRBJ1-4 TRBV2 - many CASISSGATNEKLFF TGTGCCAGCATTTCCTCAGGGGCAACTAATGAAAAACTGTTTTTT
TRBJ2-3 TRBV4-3 - few CASSPGLRTDTQYF TGCGCCAGCAGCCCAGGACTACGCACAGATACGCAGTATTTT
TRBJ2-7 TRBV19 - - CASTDGPHEQYF TGTGCCAGTACCGATGGACCCCACGAGCAGTACTTC
TRBJ2-7 TRBV20-1 - few CSASSSGYSYEQYF TGCAGTGCTAGTTCCAGCGGGTACTCCTACGAGCAGTACTTC